The source of this T cell receptor beta chain is a study of cytomegalovirus exposure and HLA in healthy donors. On the study more broadly: A prior analysis found about 110 million unique TCR beta sequences from roughly 180 million T cells.

The PCR employed 60 Vbeta primers together with 13 Jbeta primers. Clones were sequenced by immunoSEQ multiplex PCR, and TCRdb holds only the in-frame ones, with some missing. The table records around 140,000 clones, 65% to 80% of them present only once. While unrecorded immune exposures were likely, the donors were nominally healthy when sampled. V was pared by 0 bases and J by 7 bases, with 10 bases of the junction left unmatched. Germline values: CDR1 ENHRY, CDR2 SYGVKD. The CDR3 runs to 16 residues. This TCR was sampled from a middle-aged man in good health and CMV-seropositive. What was sequenced was PBMCs. The chain joins TRBV10-3 to TRBJ1-2; 8 bases agree with TRBD1. This chain's CDR3 is CAISESTVLTGGGYTF. The CDR3 bases are TGTGCCATCAGTGAGTCGACGGTTCTAACAGGGGGTGGCTACACCTTC.